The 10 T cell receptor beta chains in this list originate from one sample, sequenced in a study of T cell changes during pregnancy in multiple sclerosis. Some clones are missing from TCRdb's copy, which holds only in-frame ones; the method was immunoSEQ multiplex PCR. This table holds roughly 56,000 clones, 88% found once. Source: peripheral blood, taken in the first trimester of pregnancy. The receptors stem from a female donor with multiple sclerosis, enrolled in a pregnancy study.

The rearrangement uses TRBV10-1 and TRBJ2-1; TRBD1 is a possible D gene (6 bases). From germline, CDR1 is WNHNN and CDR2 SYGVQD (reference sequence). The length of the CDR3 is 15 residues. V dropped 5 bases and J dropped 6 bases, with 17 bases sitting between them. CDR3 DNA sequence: TGCGCCAGCAGTTCTAGAGGGGGTTCGAGCAATGAGCAGTTCTTC. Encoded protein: CASSSRGGSSNEQFF.

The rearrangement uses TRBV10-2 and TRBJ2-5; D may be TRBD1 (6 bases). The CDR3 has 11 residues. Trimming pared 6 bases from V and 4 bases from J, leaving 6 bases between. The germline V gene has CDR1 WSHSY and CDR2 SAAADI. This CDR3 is CASRQGETQYF. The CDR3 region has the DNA TGCGCCAGCAGACAGGGAGAGACCCAGTACTTC.

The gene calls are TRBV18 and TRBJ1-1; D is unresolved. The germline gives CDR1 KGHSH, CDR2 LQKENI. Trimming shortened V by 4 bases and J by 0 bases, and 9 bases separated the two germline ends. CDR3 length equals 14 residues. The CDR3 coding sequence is TGTGCCAGCTCACGAGGAAACCTGAACACTGAAGCTTTCTTT. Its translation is CASSRGNLNTEAFF.

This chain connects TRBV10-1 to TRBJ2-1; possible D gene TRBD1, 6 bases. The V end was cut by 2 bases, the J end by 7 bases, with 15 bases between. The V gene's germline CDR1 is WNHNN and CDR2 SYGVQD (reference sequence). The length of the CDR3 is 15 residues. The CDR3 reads CASSERGTLWNEQFF. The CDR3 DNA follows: TGCGCCAGCAGTGAGAGGGGGACGCTTTGGAATGAGCAGTTCTTC.

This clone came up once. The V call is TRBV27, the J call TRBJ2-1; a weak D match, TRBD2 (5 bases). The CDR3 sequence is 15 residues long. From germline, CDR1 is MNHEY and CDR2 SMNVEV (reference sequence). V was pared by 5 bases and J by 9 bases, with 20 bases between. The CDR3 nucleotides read TGTGCCAGCAGTAGGGAGCGCCTCCCACCGGGTGAGCAGTTCTTC. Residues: CASSRERLPPGEQFF.

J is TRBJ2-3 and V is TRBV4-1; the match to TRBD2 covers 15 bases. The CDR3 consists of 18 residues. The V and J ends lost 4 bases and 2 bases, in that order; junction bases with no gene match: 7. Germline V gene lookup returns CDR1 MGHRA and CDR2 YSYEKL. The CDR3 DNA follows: TGCGCCAGCAGCCGGGGACTAGCGGGAGGTCTTAACACAGATACGCAGTATTTT. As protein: CASSRGLAGGLNTDTQYF.

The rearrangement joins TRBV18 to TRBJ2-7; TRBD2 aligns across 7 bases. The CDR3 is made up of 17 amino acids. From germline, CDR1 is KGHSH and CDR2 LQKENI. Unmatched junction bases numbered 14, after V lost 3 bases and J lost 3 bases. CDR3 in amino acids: CASSPLSGARTGYEQYF. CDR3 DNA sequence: TGTGCCAGCTCACCTTTGAGCGGGGCCCGAACAGGCTACGAGCAGTACTTC. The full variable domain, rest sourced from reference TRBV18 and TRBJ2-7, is NAGVMQNPRHLVRRRGQEARLRCSPMKGHSHVYWYRQLPEEGLKFMVYLQKENIIDESGMPKERFSAEFPKEGPSILRIQQVVRGDSAAYFCASSPLSGARTGYEQYFGPGTRLTVT.

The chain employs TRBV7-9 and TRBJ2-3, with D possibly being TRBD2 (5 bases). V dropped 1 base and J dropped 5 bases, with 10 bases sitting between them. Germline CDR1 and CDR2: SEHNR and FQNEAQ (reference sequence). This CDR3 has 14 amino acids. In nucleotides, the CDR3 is TGTGCCAGCAGCTTAGAAGCCAGCGGAGATACGCAGTATTTT. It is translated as CASSLEASGDTQYF.

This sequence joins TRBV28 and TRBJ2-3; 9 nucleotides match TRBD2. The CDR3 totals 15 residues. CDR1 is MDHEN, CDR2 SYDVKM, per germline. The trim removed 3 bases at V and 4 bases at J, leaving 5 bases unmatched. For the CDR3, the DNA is TGTGCCAGCAGTTTTGGCGGGAGGGGCCCAGATACGCAGTATTTT. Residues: CASSFGGRGPDTQYF. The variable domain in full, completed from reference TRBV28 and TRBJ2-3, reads DVKVTQSSRYLVKRTGEKVFLECVQDMDHENMFWYRQDPGLGLRLIYFSYDVKMKEKGDIPEGYSVSREKKERFSLILESASTNQTSMYLCASSFGGRGPDTQYFGPGTRLTVL.

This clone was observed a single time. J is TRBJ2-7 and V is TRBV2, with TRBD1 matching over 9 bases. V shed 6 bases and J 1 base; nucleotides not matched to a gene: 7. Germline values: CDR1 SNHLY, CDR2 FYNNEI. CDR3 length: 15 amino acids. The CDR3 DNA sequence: TGTGCCAGCAGAAGGGACAGGGATGCATCCTACGAGCAGTACTTC. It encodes CASRRDRDASYEQYF.